A single sample gave rise to the 21 T cell receptor beta chains below, sequenced in a study of PD-L1 blockade in urothelial cancer. Here immunoSEQ multiplex PCR was the method, and the copy in TCRdb shows in-frame clones only, minus some. The table shows 35,000 to 40,000 clones, with roughly a third occurring only once. The sequencing here drew on tumor tissue, taken before atezolizumab (anti-PD-L1) treatment. All receptors derive from a man between 60 and 75 years old with urothelial cancer.

This clone was found a few times. The chain has TRBV6-8 and TRBJ1-1; tentative D call: TRBD1 (5 bases). Between the trimmed V and J ends, which lost 7 bases and 1 base, there was a span of 16 bases. The CDR3 contains 15 residues. CDR1 MNHGY and CDR2 SAAAGT come from the germline V gene. The CDR3 DNA is TGTGCCAGCACTTTACGGGGCCTTCCGAACACTGAAGCTTTCTTT. Translating gives CASTLRGLPNTEAFF.

This clone was counted between two and nine times. The rearrangement joins TRBV19 to TRBJ2-5; 8 nucleotides line up with TRBD1. V shed 6 bases, J shed 6 bases, and the junction held 6 bases outside the gene matches. The germline CDR1 and CDR2 sequences are LNHDA and SQIVND (reference sequence). This CDR3 contains 13 residues. The CDR3 bases are TGTGCCAGTAGCAACGGACAGGGAAAGACCCAGTACTTC. Translated: CASSNGQGKTQYF.

This clone was detected a few times. The genes are TRBV30 and TRBJ1-2, with no clear D. The germline V and J ends were trimmed by 0 bases and 6 bases, with 8 bases remaining between them. The germline V gene encodes CDR1 GTSNPN and CDR2 SVGIG (reference sequence). This CDR3 has 12 residues. The CDR3 loop is CAWSVPWDGYTF. In DNA, the CDR3 is TGTGCCTGGAGTGTACCGTGGGATGGCTACACCTTC.

The chain employs TRBV28 and TRBJ1-2, with TRBD1 matching 7 bases. The V gene's germline CDR1 is MDHEN and CDR2 SYDVKM. The V segment lost 5 bases and the J segment 7 bases; nucleotides outside the gene matches: 10. This CDR3 contains 14 residues. CDR3 residues: CASSEGQSVAGYTF. The CDR3 DNA follows: TGTGCCAGCAGTGAGGGACAGAGTGTAGCTGGCTACACCTTC.

V and J are TRBV5-1 and TRBJ2-5, with D possibly being TRBD2 (5 bases). The CDR3 is made up of 14 amino acids. The germline V gene encodes CDR1 SGHRS and CDR2 YFSETQ. V gave up 2 bases and J gave up 1 base, with 9 bases separating them. CDR3 loop: CASSLSAVQETQYF. In DNA, the CDR3 is TGCGCCAGCAGCTTATCAGCGGTCCAAGAGACCCAGTACTTC.

The sample holds a few counts of this clone. The chain employs TRBV30 and TRBJ1-2; D call uncertain. The CDR3 runs to 11 residues. Germline CDR1 is GTSNPN and CDR2 is SVGIG (reference sequence). Trimming took 2 bases from V and 8 from J, leaving 9 bases between them. Here the CDR3 DNA reads TGTGCCTGGAGTTTAAACTGGGGCTACACCTTC. Its protein is CAWSLNWGYTF.

This clone was counted only a few times. This CDR3 is also generated by other DNA sequences in the sample. The chain employs TRBV29-1 and TRBJ2-6; D not certain. Germline values: CDR1 SQVTM, CDR2 ANQGSEA. V was cut by 5 bases and J by 0 bases, with 5 bases left in between. The CDR3 extends over 13 amino acids. The CDR3 loop is CSVSSSGANVLTF. The CDR3 bases are TGCAGCGTTTCATCCTCTGGGGCCAACGTCCTGACTTTC.

This clone was counted ten times or more. The same CDR3 can be traced to other DNA sequences in this sample. V and J are TRBV28 and TRBJ2-5; D may be TRBD1 (6 bases). This CDR3 comprises 14 residues. The germline CDR1 and CDR2 sequences are MDHEN and SYDVKM. Deletions cut 7 bases from V and 2 bases from J, with 14 bases between. The CDR3 bases are TGTGCCAGCACACCGGGACAAACACAAGAGACCCAGTACTTC. It specifies CASTPGQTQETQYF.

This clone was detected a few times. The rearrangement joins TRBV5-4 to TRBJ2-7; 9 bases are shared with TRBD1. Germline CDR1 is SGHNT and CDR2 is YYREEE (reference sequence). The CDR3 totals 13 residues. Trimming took 4 bases from V and 10 from J; bases not matched to a gene: 9. This CDR3 is CASSLGQGGEQYF. Here the CDR3 DNA reads TGTGCCAGCAGCCTGGGACAGGGAGGGGAACAGTACTTC.

This clone appeared a single time. The gene calls are TRBV19 and TRBJ2-1; possibly TRBD1 for D (7 bases). The germline V gene encodes CDR1 LNHDA and CDR2 SQIVND (reference sequence). The CDR3 is 13 amino acids. V dropped 2 bases and J dropped 9 bases, with 11 bases sitting between them. The CDR3 region is CASSIPGGIEQFF. Here the CDR3 DNA reads TGTGCCAGTAGTATACCAGGGGGGATTGAGCAGTTCTTC. The variable domain in full, completed from reference TRBV19 and TRBJ2-1, reads DGGITQSPKYLFRKEGQNVTLSCEQNLNHDAMYWYRQDPGQGLRLIYYSQIVNDFQKGDIAEGYSVSREKKESFPLTVTSAQKNPTAFYLCASSIPGGIEQFFGPGTRLTVL.

The chain carries TRBV15 and TRBJ2-1; 12 bases fit TRBD2. J gave up 8 bases and V 3 bases, and 8 bases lay outside the gene matches. This CDR3 contains 16 residues. The germline gives CDR1 LNHNV, CDR2 YYDKDF (reference sequence). The CDR3 is CATSRTRTSGTDEQFF. CDR3 nucleotide sequence: TGTGCCACCAGCAGGACCAGGACTAGCGGGACCGATGAGCAGTTCTTC.

The J gene is TRBJ1-4, the V gene TRBV19; no reliable D call. This CDR3 spans 15 amino acids. Trimming shortened V by 11 bases and J by 3 bases, and 19 bases separated the two germline ends. CDR1 LNHDA and CDR2 SQIVND come from the germline V gene (reference sequence). CDR3 nucleotides: TGTGCCGCCGGAGGGTCCAGCTCGCCTAATGAAAAACTGTTTTTT. Its protein is CAAGGSSSPNEKLFF.

CDR3 amino acids: CASSQGARTNYGYTF. For the CDR3, the DNA is TGCGCCAGCAGCCAAGGTGCCAGAACGAACTATGGCTACACCTTC. The chain links TRBV4-1 to TRBJ1-2, with D uncertain. There are 15 residues in the CDR3. Trimming cost V 1 base and J 2 bases, with 11 bases left between them. Germline CDR1 is MGHRA and CDR2 is YSYEKL.

V gene TRBV19 combines with J gene TRBJ1-2; 7 nucleotides line up with TRBD1. Trimming cost V 7 bases and J 2 bases; bases outside gene matches: 10. Germline V gives CDR1 LNHDA, CDR2 SQIVND (reference sequence). This CDR3 is 15 amino acids long. CDR3 loop: CASMDPGTVNYGYTF. The CDR3 region has the DNA TGTGCCAGTATGGACCCCGGGACAGTGAACTATGGCTACACCTTC. Full variable domain (rest looked up from reference TRBV19 and TRBJ1-2): DGGITQSPKYLFRKEGQNVTLSCEQNLNHDAMYWYRQDPGQGLRLIYYSQIVNDFQKGDIAEGYSVSREKKESFPLTVTSAQKNPTAFYLCASMDPGTVNYGYTFGSGTRLTVV.

V usage is TRBV19 and J usage is TRBJ2-7; TRBD2 matches 13 bases. V dropped 4 bases and J dropped 3; count of bases not matched to a gene: 3. The CDR3 is made up of 15 amino acids. Germline V gene sequence: CDR1 LNHDA, CDR2 SQIVND (reference sequence). As DNA, the CDR3 is TGTGCCAGTAGTAAGGGACTAGCGGGATTCTACGAGCAGTACTTC. Translation: CASSKGLAGFYEQYF. Based on the CDR3 plus reference TRBV19 and TRBJ2-7, the full variable domain is DGGITQSPKYLFRKEGQNVTLSCEQNLNHDAMYWYRQDPGQGLRLIYYSQIVNDFQKGDIAEGYSVSREKKESFPLTVTSAQKNPTAFYLCASSKGLAGFYEQYFGPGTRLTVT.

J is TRBJ2-5 and V is TRBV29-1; either TRBD1 or TRBD2 may supply D (6 bases each). The CDR3 contains 13 residues. Trimming stripped 6 bases from V and 2 bases from J, with 13 bases between. Germline assignment: CDR1 SQVTM and CDR2 ANQGSEA. CDR3 sequence: CSVGGQRQETQYF. DNA for the CDR3: TGCAGCGTGGGGGGACAACGACAAGAGACCCAGTACTTC.

As to this clone: One end of the junction does not line up with germline, which may come from a read error. V usage is TRBV9 and J usage is TRBJ2-5, with D maybe TRBD2 (7 bases). Germline V lookup: CDR1 SGDLS, CDR2 YYNGEE. The CDR3 extends over 12 amino acids. The CDR3 DNA reads TGTGCCAGTGGGGGGGCCCAAGAGACCCAATACTTC. Encoded protein: CASGGAQETQYF.

This rearrangement joins TRBV25-1 to TRBJ1-5; TRBD1 matches 9 bases. The CDR3 contains 15 residues. Looked up from germline, CDR1 is MGHDK and CDR2 is SYGVNS. Germline trimming cut 4 bases from V and 5 bases from J; bases unmatched to any gene: 6. CDR3 loop: CASSATGTGYQPQHF. The CDR3 DNA follows: TGTGCCAGCAGTGCAACCGGGACAGGGTATCAGCCCCAGCATTTT.

This rearrangement joins TRBV19 to TRBJ2-7, with no clear D. The CDR3 spans 13 residues. The V end lost 5 bases, the J end lost 3 bases, and 11 bases lay between the germline ends. Germline values: CDR1 LNHDA, CDR2 SQIVND (reference sequence). DNA for the CDR3: TGTGCCAGTAGTGGTACCCTCTACTACGAGCAGTACTTC. This translates into CASSGTLYYEQYF.

This chain joins TRBV1 and TRBJ2-7; the table's TRBD2 call for D was not verified on the DNA. TRBV1 is classified as a pseudogene. The CDR3 length is 17 residues. The CDR3 DNA reads as TGCGCCAGCAGCCAAGTTTACGACCTAGCGGGAGACTACGAGCAGTACTTC. Translation gives CASSQVYDLAGDYEQYF.

V is TRBV29-1 and J is TRBJ2-7, with D perhaps TRBD2 (6 bases). V lost 0 bases and J 2 bases, leaving 11 bases between the germline ends. This CDR3 region has 14 residues. Germline loops: CDR1 SQVTM, CDR2 ANQGSEA. The CDR3 nucleotides are TGCAGCGTTGAAGATAGCCCTAGCGCCTACGAGCAGTACTTC. This encodes CSVEDSPSAYEQYF.